These 3 T cell receptor beta chains were all obtained from the same sample, sequenced in a study of early T cells in non-severe SARS-CoV-2 infection. From the 5' RACE reads, TCRdb called clonotypes with MiXCR, one entry per CDR3 protein. This table holds 70,000 or so distinct CDR3 sequences, roughly an eighth found once. Specimen: whole blood. The source is an adult who was a healthcare worker with PCR-confirmed SARS-CoV-2 infection or an uninfected control (not recorded which).

At least ten counts were recorded for this clonotype. The chain has TRBV6-6 and TRBJ1-2; D remains unclear. The germline CDR1 and CDR2 sequences are MNHNY and SVGAGI (reference sequence). V lost 2 bases and J lost 4, with 8 bases in between. This CDR3 has 13 residues. CDR3 DNA: TGTGCCAGCAGTTACGGGTCCGGCTATGGCTACACCTTC. Residues: CASSYGSGYGYTF.

This clonotype occurred many times. The chain is built from TRBV27 and TRBJ2-2, with 7 positions matching TRBD1. CDR3 length equals 13 residues. Germline V gene lookup returns CDR1 MNHEY and CDR2 SMNVEV (reference sequence). Germline trimming cut 4 bases from V and 9 bases from J; bases unmatched to any gene: 5. CDR3 loop: CASSWTGERELFF. The CDR3 nucleotides are TGTGCCAGCAGTTGGACAGGCGAAAGGGAGCTGTTTTTT.

Details on this clonotype: This could be a read error, since a much larger clone is one nucleotide away. The chain joins TRBV6-6 to TRBJ2-7; the D gene could be TRBD1 or TRBD2 (5 bases each). This CDR3 region has 15 residues. CDR1 and CDR2 from the germline V gene are MNHNY and SVGAGI (reference sequence). CDR3 in amino acids: CVSSYSGPEVYEQYF. As DNA, the CDR3 is TGTGTCAGCAGTTACTCGGGACCAGAGGTGTACGAGCAGTACTTC.